The present T cell receptor (beta chain) was sequenced within a study of blood T cell repertoires in COVID-19. Only in-frame clones appear in the TCRdb table, and some are missing; sequencing was by immunoSEQ multiplex PCR. This repertoire shows approximately 90,000 clones, about 77% found once; its top ten account for 6.3%. This CDR3 has 15 residues. Deletions cut 2 bases from V and 5 bases from J, with 15 bases between. In germline, CDR1 is WSHSY, CDR2 SAAADI. This rearrangement joins TRBV10-2 to TRBJ1-1; weak D call: TRBD1 (6 bases). The origin of this receptor is a man aged 65 to 79 with COVID-19, enrolled during active disease. Sample: peripheral blood. CDR3 bases: TGCGCCAGCAGTGAGGTTGGGGGCGCAGGGACTGAAGCTTTCTTT. Translating gives CASSEVGGAGTEAFF.